The source of this TCR beta chain is a study of T cells in Graves' hyperthyroidism and ophthalmopathy. The ends lost 6 bases at V and 1 base at J; junction bases unmatched: 4. This CDR3 is 15 amino acids long. Germline V gene lookup returns CDR1 LNHDA and CDR2 SQIVND (reference sequence). Remarks on this clonotype: Its antigen is as yet unknown.

TCR beta CDR3 region amplification was performed from RNA transcripts. Carried out on the TCR CDR3, a first-round RT-PCR used the HTBI primer set. One entry per CDR3 protein results from TCRdb running MiXCR on the multiplex PCR reads. Of some 500,000 distinct CDR3 sequences in the sample, around 16% were seen once. Study-level results: A 13 V-J signature model discriminated ophthalmopathy versus stable hyperthyroidism.

The V and J genes are TRBV19 and TRBJ1-5, with 9 bases aligning to TRBD1. Sequencing input: blood. This TCR was sampled from a woman under 40 with Graves' ophthalmopathy. Written as DNA, the CDR3 is TGTGCCAGTAGAAGACAGGGGGTGAGCAATCAGCCCCAGCATTTT. Its translation: CASRRQGVSNQPQHF.